The 8 T cell receptor beta chains given below trace back to one sample, sequenced in a study of T cell responses to AZD1222 COVID-19 vaccine. The repertoire was sequenced with immunoSEQ multiplex PCR; TCRdb's copy has only in-frame clones and lacks some. In the table there are about 180,000 clones, more than 90% of which are singletons. The source was peripheral blood, collected on day 0 of AZD1222 vaccination. These receptors were collected from an adult in good health.

This sequence joins TRBV7-9 and TRBJ1-2, with TRBD1 as a possible D gene (6 bases). V dropped 4 bases and J dropped 1 base, with 13 bases sitting between them. The CDR3 contains 15 residues. Per the germline V gene, CDR1 is SEHNR and CDR2 is FQNEAQ (reference sequence). The CDR3 DNA is TGTGCCAGCAGCTCCTTAACAGGGATTAACTATGGCTACACCTTC. Translated: CASSSLTGINYGYTF.

CDR3 bases: TGTGCCAGCACACAGGCCAATGAGCAGTTCTTC. Its protein is CASTQANEQFF. This chain links TRBV6-5 with TRBJ2-1; D is possibly TRBD1 (5 bases). This CDR3 spans 11 amino acids. Germline-derived CDR1 and CDR2 are MNHEY and SVGAGI. The V end lost 7 bases, the J end lost 6 bases, and 7 bases lay between the germline ends.

The V and J genes are TRBV7-9 and TRBJ2-2; a possible D gene is TRBD2 (6 bases). Trimming shortened V by 3 bases and J by 6 bases, and 11 bases separated the two germline ends. The CDR3 has 14 amino acids. Germline CDR1 reads SEHNR; CDR2 reads FQNEAQ (reference sequence). The CDR3 sequence is CASSLPSSAGELFF. For the CDR3, the DNA is TGTGCCAGCAGCTTGCCCTCTAGCGCCGGGGAGCTGTTTTTT.

The chain carries TRBV19 and TRBJ2-1; D remains ambiguous. The V gene's germline CDR1 is LNHDA and CDR2 SQIVND (reference sequence). Deletions cut 3 bases from V and 6 bases from J, with 12 bases between. The CDR3 loop spans 14 amino acids. CDR3 region: CASSIRVRGNEQFF. The CDR3 nucleotides read TGTGCCAGTAGTATTAGGGTGCGTGGCAATGAGCAGTTCTTC.

The chain uses TRBV6-1 and TRBJ2-7, with 12 nucleotides matching TRBD2. The CDR3 runs to 18 residues. The V and J ends lost 3 bases and 1 base, in that order; junction bases with no gene match: 10. CDR1 MNHNS and CDR2 SASEGT come from the germline V gene. This chain's CDR3 is CASSDGGTSGLGSYEQYF. CDR3 nucleotide sequence: TGTGCCAGCAGTGATGGGGGGACTAGCGGGTTAGGGTCCTACGAGCAGTACTTC.

The rearrangement links TRBV30 to TRBJ2-3; 9 positions agree with TRBD1. Per germline, CDR1 GTSNPN and CDR2 SVGIG (reference sequence). Unmatched junction bases numbered 9, after V lost 3 bases and J lost 2 bases. This CDR3 spans 16 amino acids. The CDR3 reads CAWSAPQGAHTDTQYF. Here the CDR3 DNA reads TGTGCCTGGAGCGCCCCACAGGGGGCGCACACAGATACGCAGTATTTT.

The gene calls are TRBV7-9 and TRBJ2-5; no clear D gene. Germline V lookup: CDR1 SEHNR, CDR2 FQNEAQ (reference sequence). The CDR3 runs 17 residues. V lost 5 bases, J lost 5 bases, and 24 bases lay in between. This CDR3 is CASSPIQDIIFRETQYF. The CDR3 coding sequence is TGTGCCAGCAGCCCCATCCAGGATATTATTTTTAGGGAGACCCAGTACTTC.

The V gene is TRBV11-2, the J gene TRBJ2-4; 7 bases match TRBD1. This CDR3 spans 16 amino acids. Germline V gene lookup returns CDR1 SGHAT and CDR2 FQNNGV. The V and J ends lost 4 bases and 0 bases, in that order; junction bases with no gene match: 6. The CDR3 protein is CASSSVDRLAKNIQYF. Here the CDR3 DNA reads TGTGCCAGCAGCTCAGTGGACAGGTTAGCCAAAAACATTCAGTACTTC.